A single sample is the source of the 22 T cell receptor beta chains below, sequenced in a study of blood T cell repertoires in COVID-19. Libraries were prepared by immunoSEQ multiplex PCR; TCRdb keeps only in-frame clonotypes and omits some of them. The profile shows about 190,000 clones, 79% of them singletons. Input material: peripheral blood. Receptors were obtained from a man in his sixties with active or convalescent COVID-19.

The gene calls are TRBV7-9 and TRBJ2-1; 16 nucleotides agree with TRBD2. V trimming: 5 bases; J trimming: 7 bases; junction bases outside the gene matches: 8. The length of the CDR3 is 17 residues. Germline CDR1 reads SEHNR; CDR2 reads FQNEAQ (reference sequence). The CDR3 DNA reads TGTGCCAGCAGCGCCGGGACTAGCGGGAGGGGTGGGAATGAGCAGTTCTTC. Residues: CASSAGTSGRGGNEQFF.

The chain's CDR3 is CAWSAGPDTQYF. CDR3 DNA: TGTGCCTGGAGTGCAGGGCCAGATACGCAGTATTTT. The chain carries TRBV30 and TRBJ2-3, with a tentative D call TRBD1 (5 bases). The CDR3 has 12 residues. V was shortened by 1 base and J by 4 bases, with 6 bases between the two germline ends. Germline-derived CDR1 and CDR2 are GTSNPN and SVGIG (reference sequence). Supplemented by reference TRBV30 and TRBJ2-3, the full variable domain reads SQTIHQWPATLVQPVGSPLSLECTVEGTSNPNLYWYRQAAGRGLQLLFYSVGIGQISSEVPQNLSASRPQDRQFILSSKKLLLSDSGFYLCAWSAGPDTQYFGPGTRLTVL.

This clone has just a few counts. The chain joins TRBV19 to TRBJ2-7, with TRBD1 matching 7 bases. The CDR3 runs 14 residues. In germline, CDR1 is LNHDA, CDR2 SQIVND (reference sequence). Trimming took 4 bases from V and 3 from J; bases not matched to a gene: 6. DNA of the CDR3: TGTGCCAGTAGTACCTCGACAGGGCGCTACGAGCAGTACTTC. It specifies CASSTSTGRYEQYF.

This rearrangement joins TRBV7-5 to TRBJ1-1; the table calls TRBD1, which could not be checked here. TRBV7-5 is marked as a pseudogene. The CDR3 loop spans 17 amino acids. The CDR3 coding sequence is TGTGTCAGAAGCCGAATACAGGGGCGGCGGGAGAACACTGAAGCTTTCTTT. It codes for CVRSRIQGRRENTEAFF.

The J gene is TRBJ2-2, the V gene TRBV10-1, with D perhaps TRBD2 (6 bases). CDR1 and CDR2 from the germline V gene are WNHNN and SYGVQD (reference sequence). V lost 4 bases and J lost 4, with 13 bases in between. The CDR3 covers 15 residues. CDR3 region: CASSVRRGGTGELFF. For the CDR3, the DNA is TGCGCCAGCAGTGTTCGACGGGGAGGCACCGGGGAGCTGTTTTTT.

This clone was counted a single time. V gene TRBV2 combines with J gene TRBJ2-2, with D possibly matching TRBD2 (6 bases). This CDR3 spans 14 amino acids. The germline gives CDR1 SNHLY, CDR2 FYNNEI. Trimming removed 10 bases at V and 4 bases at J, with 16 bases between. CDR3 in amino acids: CATQLAAGTGELFF. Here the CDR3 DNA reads TGTGCCACCCAACTAGCAGCGGGCACCGGGGAGCTGTTTTTT.

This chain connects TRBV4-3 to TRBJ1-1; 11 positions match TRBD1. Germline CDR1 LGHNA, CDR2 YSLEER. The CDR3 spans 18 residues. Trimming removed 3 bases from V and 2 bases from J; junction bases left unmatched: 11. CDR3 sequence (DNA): TGCGCCAGCAGCCAGTCCCTTACCGGGACAGGGGGAAACACTGAAGCTTTCTTT. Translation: CASSQSLTGTGGNTEAFF.

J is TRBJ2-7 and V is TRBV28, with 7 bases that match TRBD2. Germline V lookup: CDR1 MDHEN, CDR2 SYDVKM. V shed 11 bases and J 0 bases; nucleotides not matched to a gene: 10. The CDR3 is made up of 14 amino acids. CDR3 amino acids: CAAPGRGSSYEQYF. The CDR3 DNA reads TGTGCCGCCCCCGGGCGGGGGAGCTCCTACGAGCAGTACTTC.

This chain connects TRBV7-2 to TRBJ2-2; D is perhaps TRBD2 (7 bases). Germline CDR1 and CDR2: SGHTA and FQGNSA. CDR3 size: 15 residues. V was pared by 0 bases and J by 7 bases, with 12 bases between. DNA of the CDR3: TGTGCCAGCAGCTTAGCGCGGGGGCGAGGCGGGGAGCTGTTTTTT. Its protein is CASSLARGRGGELFF.

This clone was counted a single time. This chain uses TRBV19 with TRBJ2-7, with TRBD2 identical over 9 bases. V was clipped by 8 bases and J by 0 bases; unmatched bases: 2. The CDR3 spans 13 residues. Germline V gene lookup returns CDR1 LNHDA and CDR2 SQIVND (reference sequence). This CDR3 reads CASSAGGSYEQYF. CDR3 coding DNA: TGTGCCAGTTCAGCGGGAGGCTCCTACGAGCAGTACTTC.

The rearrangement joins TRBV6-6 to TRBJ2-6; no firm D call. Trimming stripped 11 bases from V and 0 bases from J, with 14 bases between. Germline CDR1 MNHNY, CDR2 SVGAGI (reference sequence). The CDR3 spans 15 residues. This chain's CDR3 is CASIPGRSGANVLTF. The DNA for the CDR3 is TGTGCCTCGATTCCCGGTCGCTCTGGGGCCAACGTCCTGACTTTC.

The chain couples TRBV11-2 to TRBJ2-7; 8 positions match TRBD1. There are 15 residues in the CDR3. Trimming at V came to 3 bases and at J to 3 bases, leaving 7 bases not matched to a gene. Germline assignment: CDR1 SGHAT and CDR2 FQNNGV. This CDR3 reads CASSFTDRADYEQYF. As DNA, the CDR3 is TGTGCCAGCAGCTTCACGGACAGGGCGGACTACGAGCAGTACTTC. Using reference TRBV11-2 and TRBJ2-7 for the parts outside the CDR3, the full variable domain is EAGVAQSPRYKIIEKRQSVAFWCNPISGHATLYWYQQILGQGPKLLIQFQNNGVVDDSQLPKDRFSAERLKGVDSTLKIQPAKLEDSAVYLCASSFTDRADYEQYFGPGTRLTVT.

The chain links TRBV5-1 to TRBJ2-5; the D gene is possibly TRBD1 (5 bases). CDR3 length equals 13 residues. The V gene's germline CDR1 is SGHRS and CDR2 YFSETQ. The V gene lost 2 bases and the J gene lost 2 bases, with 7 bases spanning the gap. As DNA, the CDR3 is TGCGCCAGCAGCTTCAGGGTACAAGAGACCCAGTACTTC. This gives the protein CASSFRVQETQYF.

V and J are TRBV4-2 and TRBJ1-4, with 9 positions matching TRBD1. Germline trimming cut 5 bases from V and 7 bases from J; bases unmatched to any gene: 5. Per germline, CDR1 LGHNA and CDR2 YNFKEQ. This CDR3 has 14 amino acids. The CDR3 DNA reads TGTGCCAGCAGCGACAGGGGGGTGCTTGAAAAACTGTTTTTT. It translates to CASSDRGVLEKLFF.

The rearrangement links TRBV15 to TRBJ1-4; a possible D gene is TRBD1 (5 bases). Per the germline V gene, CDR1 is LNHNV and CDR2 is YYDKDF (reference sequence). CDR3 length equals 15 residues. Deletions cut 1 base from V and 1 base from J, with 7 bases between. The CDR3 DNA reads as TGTGCCACCAGCAGAGGGGGGGGAACTAATGAAAAACTGTTTTTT. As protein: CATSRGGGTNEKLFF. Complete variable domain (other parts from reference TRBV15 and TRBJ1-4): DAMVIQNPRYQVTQFGKPVTLSCSQTLNHNVMYWYQQKSSQAPKLLFHYYDKDFNNEADTPDNFQSRRPNTSFCFLDIRSPGLGDTAMYLCATSRGGGTNEKLFFGSGTQLSVL.

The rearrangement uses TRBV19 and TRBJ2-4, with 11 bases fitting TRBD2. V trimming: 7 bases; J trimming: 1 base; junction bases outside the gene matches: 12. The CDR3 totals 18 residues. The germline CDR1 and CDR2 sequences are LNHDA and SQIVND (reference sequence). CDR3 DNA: TGTGCCAGTACCGCACTAGCGGGGGACCTTCGGGCCAAAAACATTCAGTACTTC. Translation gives CASTALAGDLRAKNIQYF.

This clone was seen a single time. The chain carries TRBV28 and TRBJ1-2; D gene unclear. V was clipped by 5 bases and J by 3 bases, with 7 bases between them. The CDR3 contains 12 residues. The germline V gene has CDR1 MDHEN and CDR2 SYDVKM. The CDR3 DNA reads TGTGCCAGCAGTATCTCGGACTATGGCTACACCTTC. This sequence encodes CASSISDYGYTF.

The CDR3: CASSSLKVAGGPHASEQFF. The DNA of the CDR3 is TGTGCCAGCAGTTCCTTAAAGGTAGCGGGAGGGCCTCATGCTAGTGAGCAGTTCTTC. V is TRBV27 and J is TRBJ2-1, with 11 bases identical to TRBD2. Germline CDR1 reads MNHEY; CDR2 reads SMNVEV (reference sequence). J was trimmed by 9 bases and V by 4 bases; bases with no gene match: 20. CDR3 length: 19 amino acids.

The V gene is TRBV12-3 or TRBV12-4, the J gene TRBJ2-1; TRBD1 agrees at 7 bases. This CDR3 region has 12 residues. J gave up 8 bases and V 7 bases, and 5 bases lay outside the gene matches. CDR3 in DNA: TGTGCCAGCAACTACAGGGGTGATGAGCAGTTCTTC. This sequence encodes CASNYRGDEQFF.

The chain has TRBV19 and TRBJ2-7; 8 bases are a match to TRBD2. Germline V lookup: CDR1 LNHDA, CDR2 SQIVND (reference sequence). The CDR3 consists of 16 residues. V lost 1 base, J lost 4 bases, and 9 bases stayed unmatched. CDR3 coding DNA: TGTGCCAGTAGTATAGCACTAGCGGAGGTCGGTTACGAGCAGTACTTC. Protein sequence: CASSIALAEVGYEQYF.

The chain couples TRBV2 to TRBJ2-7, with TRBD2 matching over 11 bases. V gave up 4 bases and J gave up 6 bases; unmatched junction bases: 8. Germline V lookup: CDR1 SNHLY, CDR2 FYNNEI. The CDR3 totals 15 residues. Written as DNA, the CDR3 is TGTGCCAGCAGTGCCCTAGCGGGAGGTAATGTCGAGCAGTACTTC. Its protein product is CASSALAGGNVEQYF.

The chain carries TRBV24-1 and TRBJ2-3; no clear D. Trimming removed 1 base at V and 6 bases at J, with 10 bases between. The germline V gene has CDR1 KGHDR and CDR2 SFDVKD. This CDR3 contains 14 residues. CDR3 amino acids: CATSDFSSADTQYF. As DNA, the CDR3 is TGTGCCACCAGTGATTTTAGCAGCGCCGATACGCAGTATTTT.